Sequencing of this T cell receptor (beta chain) was carried out in a study of OX40 agonist ivuxolimab in advanced cancers. Study in general: Ivuxolimab, an antibody that agonizes OX40 (CD134), was administered to the patients. The eligibility criteria allowed prior anti-PD-1, anti-PD-L1 or anti-CTLA-4 therapy, and around 40% had some. Study-level results: Undetermined was the antigen specificity of the expanded peripheral T cells. Both CD4+ and CD8+ T cell populations in blood had undergone clonal expansion by week 6 at 0.1 to 3.0 mg/kg.

Data came from immunoSEQ multiplex PCR; TCRdb stores just in-frame clones and leaves some out. The sample lists 45,000 to 65,000 clones; 80% to 90% were seen once. A note on this clone: As yet, its antigen is unknown.

With 4 bases removed from V and 6 bases from J, the gap between germline ends came to 17 bases. Germline CDR1 and CDR2: SGHDT and YYEEEE. The CDR3 has 15 amino acids. This chain connects TRBV5-6 to TRBJ1-5, with D hard to call. This material consisted of CD4+ or CD8+ T cells sorted from blood, taken in a trial of the OX40 agonist ivuxolimab. The receptor was derived from an adult with an advanced solid tumor such as melanoma, head and neck, liver or kidney cancer. The CDR3 coding sequence is TGTGCCAGCAGCAAAATATTCGGTGAGGGTCAGCCCCAGCATTTT. As protein: CASSKIFGEGQPQHF.